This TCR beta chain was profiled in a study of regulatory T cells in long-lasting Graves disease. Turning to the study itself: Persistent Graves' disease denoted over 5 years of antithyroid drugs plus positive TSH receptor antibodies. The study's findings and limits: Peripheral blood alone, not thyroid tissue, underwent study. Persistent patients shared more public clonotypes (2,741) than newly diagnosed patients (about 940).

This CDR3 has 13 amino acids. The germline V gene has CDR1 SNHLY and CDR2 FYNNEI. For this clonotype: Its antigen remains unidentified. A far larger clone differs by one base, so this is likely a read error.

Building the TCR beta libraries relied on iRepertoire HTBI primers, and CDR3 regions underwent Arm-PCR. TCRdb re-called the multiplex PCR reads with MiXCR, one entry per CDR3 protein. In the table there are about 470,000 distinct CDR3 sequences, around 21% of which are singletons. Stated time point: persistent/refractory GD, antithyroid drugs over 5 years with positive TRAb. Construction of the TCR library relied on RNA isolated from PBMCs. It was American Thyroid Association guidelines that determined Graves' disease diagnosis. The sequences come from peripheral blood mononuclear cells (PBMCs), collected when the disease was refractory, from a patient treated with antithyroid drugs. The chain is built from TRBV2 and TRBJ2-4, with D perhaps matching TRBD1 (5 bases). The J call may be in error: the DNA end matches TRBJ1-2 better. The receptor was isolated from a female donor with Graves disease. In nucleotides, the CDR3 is TGTGCCAGCAGTGACCGAGCGGGGCATGGCTACACCTTC. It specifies CASSDRAGHGYTF.